Here is one TCR beta chain with its context. Antigen specificity is unknown. The sample belongs to a study of CD4 T cell repertoires in COVID-19. Study information: Relabeled CFSE-low cells, IL-2-expanded for about 10 days, met spikes from other coronaviruses. General observations from the study: Some SARS-CoV-2 clonotypes, between about 6 and 25%, recurred in SARS-CoV and/or HKU1 cultures. Sharing of several most expanded SARS-CoV-2-reactive clonotypes across memory subsets suggested intraclonal diversification.

This CDR3 contains 15 residues. Germline values: CDR1 KGHSY, CDR2 FQNENV. The ends lost 1 base at V and 6 bases at J; junction bases unmatched: 5. Clones were read by immunoSEQ multiplex PCR, and TCRdb kept only the in-frame ones, dropping some. This table holds tens of thousands of clones, around 90% found once. Sequencing was done directly on freshly isolated, uncultured memory T cells. The chain recombines TRBV16 with TRBJ2-7, with TRBD1 matching 11 bases. The sequencing used central memory CD4+ T cells from blood, collected before the COVID-19 pandemic. The TCR was taken from a human donor who had COVID-19. CDR3 amino acids: CASSQWTGGVLEQYF. The DNA for the CDR3 is TGTGCCAGCAGCCAATGGACAGGGGGCGTGCTCGAGCAGTACTTC.